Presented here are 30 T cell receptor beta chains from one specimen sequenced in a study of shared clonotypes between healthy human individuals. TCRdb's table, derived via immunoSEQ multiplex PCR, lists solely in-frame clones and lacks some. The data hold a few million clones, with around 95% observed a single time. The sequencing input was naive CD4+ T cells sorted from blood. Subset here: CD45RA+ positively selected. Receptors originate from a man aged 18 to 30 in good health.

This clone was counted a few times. CDR3 sequence (DNA): TGTGCCAGCAGTGACGCAGGGGGGTATGGCTACACCTTC. Translation gives CASSDAGGYGYTF. The V and J genes are TRBV2 and TRBJ1-2; the match to TRBD1 covers 7 bases. This CDR3 region has 13 residues. CDR1 and CDR2 (germline): SNHLY, FYNNEI. Trimming took 3 bases from V and 5 from J; bases not matched to a gene: 3. The entire variable domain, with the rest obtained from reference TRBV2 and TRBJ1-2, is as follows: EPEVTQTPSHQVTQMGQEVILRCVPISNHLYFYWYRQILGQKVEFLVSFYNNEISEKSEIFDDQFSVERPDGSNFTLKIRSTKLEDSAMYFCASSDAGGYGYTFGSGTRLTVV.

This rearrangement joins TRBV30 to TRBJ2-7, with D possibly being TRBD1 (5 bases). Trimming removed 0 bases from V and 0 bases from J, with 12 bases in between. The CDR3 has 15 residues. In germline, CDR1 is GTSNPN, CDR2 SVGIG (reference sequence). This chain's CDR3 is CAWSVPSQGSYEQYF. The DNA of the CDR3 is TGTGCCTGGAGTGTCCCGTCCCAGGGCTCCTACGAGCAGTACTTC.

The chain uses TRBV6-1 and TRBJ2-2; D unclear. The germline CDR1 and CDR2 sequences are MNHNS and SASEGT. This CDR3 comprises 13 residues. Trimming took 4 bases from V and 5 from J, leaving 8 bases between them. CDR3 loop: CASSVLGTGELFF. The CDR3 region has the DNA TGTGCCAGCAGTGTCCTAGGGACCGGGGAGCTGTTTTTT.

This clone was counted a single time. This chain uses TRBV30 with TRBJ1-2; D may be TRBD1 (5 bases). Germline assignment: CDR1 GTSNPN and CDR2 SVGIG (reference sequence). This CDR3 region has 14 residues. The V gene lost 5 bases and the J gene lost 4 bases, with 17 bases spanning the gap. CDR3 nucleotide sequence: TGTGCCTGGGCGAGGGGAAGGGGCCTCTATGGCTACACCTTC. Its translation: CAWARGRGLYGYTF.

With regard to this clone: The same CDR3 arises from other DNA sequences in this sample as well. The CDR3 region is CASSSADYGYTF. CDR3 bases: TGTGCCAGCTCCTCCGCGGACTATGGCTACACCTTC. The chain joins TRBV18 to TRBJ1-2; no firm D call. Germline CDR1 reads KGHSH; CDR2 reads LQKENI. This CDR3 region has 12 residues. Deletions cut 6 bases from V and 3 bases from J, with 8 bases between.

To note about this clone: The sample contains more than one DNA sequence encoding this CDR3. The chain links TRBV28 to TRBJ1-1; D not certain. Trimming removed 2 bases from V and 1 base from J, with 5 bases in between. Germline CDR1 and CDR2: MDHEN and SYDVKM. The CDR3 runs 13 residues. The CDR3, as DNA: TGTGCCAGCAGTTTAGGTGGGAACACTGAAGCTTTCTTT. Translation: CASSLGGNTEAFF.

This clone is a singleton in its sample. The CDR3 DNA is TGTGCCAGCAGCTTAGATCACTTAATTAACTATGGCTACACCTTC. Protein sequence: CASSLDHLINYGYTF. The chain has TRBV11-3 and TRBJ1-2; D call uncertain. Germline CDR1 reads SGHNT; CDR2 reads YENEEA. The CDR3 is 15 residues long. The V and J ends lost 0 bases and 1 base respectively, with 9 bases between them.

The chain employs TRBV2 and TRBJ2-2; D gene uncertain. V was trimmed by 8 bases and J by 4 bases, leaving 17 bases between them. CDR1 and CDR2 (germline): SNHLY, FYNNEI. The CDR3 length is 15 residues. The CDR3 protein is CASREDHPGTGELFF. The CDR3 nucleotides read TGTGCCAGCCGAGAAGACCACCCAGGCACCGGGGAGCTGTTTTTT. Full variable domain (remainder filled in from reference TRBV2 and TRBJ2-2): EPEVTQTPSHQVTQMGQEVILRCVPISNHLYFYWYRQILGQKVEFLVSFYNNEISEKSEIFDDQFSVERPDGSNFTLKIRSTKLEDSAMYFCASREDHPGTGELFFGEGSRLTVL.

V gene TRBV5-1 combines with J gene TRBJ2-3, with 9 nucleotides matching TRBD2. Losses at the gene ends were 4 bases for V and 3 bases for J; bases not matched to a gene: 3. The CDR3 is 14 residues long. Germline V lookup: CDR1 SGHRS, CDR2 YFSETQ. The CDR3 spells CASSRTSETDTQYF. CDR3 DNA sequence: TGCGCCAGCAGCCGGACTAGCGAAACAGATACGCAGTATTTT.

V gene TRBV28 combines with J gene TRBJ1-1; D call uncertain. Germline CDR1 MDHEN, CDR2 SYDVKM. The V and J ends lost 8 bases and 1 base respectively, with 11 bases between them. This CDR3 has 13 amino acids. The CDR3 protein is CASLRAPNTEAFF. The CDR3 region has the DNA TGTGCCAGCCTAAGGGCCCCGAACACTGAAGCTTTCTTT.

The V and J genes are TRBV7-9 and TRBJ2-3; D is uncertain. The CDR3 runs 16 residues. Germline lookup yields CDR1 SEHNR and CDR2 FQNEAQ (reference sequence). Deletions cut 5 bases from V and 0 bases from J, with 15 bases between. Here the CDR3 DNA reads TGTGCCAGCAGCCCCCTCTGGCGGAAAAGCACAGATACGCAGTATTTT. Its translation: CASSPLWRKSTDTQYF.

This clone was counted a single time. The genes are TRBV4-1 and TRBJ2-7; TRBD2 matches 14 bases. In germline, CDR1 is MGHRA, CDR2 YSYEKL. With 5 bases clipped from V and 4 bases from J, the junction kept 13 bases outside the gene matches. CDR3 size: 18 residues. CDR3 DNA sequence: TGCGCCAGCAGCAGCCCAGGGACTAGCGGGAGTGTTACGTACGAGCAGTACTTC. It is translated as CASSSPGTSGSVTYEQYF.

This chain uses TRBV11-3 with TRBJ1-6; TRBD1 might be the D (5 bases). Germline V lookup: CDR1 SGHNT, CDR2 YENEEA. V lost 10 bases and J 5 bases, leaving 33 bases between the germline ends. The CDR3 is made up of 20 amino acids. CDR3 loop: CATTYPRWTTHPGNNSPLHF. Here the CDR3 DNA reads TGTGCCACCACTTATCCTAGATGGACAACCCACCCTGGGAATAATTCACCCCTCCACTTT.

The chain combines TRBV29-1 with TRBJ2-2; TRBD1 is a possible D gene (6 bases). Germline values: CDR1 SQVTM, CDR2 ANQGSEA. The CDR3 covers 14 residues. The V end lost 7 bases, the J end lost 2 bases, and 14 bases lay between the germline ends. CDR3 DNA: TGCAGCGCCCAGCCGGACAGAAACACCGGGGAGCTGTTTTTT. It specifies CSAQPDRNTGELFF.

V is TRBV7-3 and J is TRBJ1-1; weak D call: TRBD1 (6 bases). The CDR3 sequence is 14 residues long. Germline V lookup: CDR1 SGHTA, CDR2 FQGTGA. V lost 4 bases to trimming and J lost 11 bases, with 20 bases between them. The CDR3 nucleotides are TGTGCCAGCAGCTCGCCGGACAGACCCGGACAGGCTTTCTTT. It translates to CASSSPDRPGQAFF.

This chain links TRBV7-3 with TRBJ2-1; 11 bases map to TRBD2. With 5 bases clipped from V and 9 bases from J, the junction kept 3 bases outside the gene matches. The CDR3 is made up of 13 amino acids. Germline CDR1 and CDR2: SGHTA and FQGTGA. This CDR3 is CASSVAGGREQFF. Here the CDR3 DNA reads TGTGCCAGCAGCGTAGCGGGGGGGCGTGAGCAGTTCTTC. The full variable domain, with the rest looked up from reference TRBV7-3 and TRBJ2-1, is GAGVSQTPSNKVTEKGKYVELRCDPISGHTALYWYRQSLGQGPEFLIYFQGTGAADDSGLPNDRFFAVRPEGSVSTLKIQRTERGDSAVYLCASSVAGGREQFFGPGTRLTVL.

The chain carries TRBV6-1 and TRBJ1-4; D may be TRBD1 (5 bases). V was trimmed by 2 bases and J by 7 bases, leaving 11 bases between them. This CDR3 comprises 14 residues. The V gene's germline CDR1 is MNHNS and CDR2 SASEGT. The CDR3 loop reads CASSERGSGEKLFF. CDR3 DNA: TGTGCCAGCAGTGAAAGGGGCAGCGGTGAAAAACTGTTTTTT.

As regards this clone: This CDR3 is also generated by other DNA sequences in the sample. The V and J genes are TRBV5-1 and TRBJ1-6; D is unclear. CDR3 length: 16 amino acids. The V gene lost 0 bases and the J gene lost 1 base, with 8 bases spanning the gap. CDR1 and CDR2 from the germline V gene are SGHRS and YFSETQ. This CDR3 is CASSLGGQSYNSPLHF. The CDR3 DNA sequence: TGCGCCAGCAGCTTGGGGGGTCAGTCCTATAATTCACCCCTCCACTTT.

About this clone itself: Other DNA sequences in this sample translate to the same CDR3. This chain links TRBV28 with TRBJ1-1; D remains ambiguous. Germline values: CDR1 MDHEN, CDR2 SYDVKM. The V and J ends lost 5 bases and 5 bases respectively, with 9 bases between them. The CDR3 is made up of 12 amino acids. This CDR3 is CASSLRGTEAFF. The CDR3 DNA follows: TGTGCCAGCAGTCTCCGGGGTACTGAAGCTTTCTTT.

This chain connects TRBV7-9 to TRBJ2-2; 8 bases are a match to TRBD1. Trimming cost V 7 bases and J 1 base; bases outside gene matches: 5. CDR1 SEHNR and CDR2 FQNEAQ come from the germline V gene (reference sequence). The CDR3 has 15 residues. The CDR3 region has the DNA TGTGCCAGCACCCCCGACAGGGGGAACACCGGGGAGCTGTTTTTT. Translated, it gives CASTPDRGNTGELFF.

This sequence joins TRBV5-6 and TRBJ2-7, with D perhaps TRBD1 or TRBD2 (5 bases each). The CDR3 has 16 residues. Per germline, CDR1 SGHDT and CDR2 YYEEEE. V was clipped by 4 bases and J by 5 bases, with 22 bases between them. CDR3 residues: CASSTLGVGSGNEQYF. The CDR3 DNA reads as TGTGCCAGCAGCACCCTCGGGGTCGGCTCAGGGAACGAGCAGTACTTC.

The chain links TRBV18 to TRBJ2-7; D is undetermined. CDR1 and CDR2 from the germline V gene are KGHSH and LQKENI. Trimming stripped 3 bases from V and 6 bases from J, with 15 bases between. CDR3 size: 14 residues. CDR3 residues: CASSPPDRWVEQYF. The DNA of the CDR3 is TGTGCCAGCTCACCTCCAGATAGGTGGGTCGAGCAGTACTTC.

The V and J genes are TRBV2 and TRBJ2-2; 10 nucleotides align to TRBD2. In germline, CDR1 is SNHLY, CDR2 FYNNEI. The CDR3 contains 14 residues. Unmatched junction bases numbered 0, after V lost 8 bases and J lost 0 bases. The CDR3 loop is CASGLAANTGELFF. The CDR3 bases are TGTGCCAGCGGACTAGCGGCGAACACCGGGGAGCTGTTTTTT.

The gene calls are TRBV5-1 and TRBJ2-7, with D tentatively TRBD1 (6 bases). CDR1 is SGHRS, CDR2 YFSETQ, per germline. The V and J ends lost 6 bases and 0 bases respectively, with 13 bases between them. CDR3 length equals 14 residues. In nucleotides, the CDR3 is TGCGCCAGCAATTGGGGGCCGAGCTCCTACGAGCAGTACTTC. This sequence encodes CASNWGPSSYEQYF.

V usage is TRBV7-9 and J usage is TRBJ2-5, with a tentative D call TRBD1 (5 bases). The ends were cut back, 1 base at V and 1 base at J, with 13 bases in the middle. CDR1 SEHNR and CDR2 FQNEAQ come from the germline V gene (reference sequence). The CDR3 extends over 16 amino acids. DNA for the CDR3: TGTGCCAGCAGCTTAGGAGGTGGGGCTCTCCAAGAGACCCAGTACTTC. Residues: CASSLGGGALQETQYF.

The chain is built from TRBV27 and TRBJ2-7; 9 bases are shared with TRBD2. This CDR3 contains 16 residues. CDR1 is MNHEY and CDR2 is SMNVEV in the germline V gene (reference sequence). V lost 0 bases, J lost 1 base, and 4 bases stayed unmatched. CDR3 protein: CASSLSLAGSSYEQYF. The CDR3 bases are TGTGCCAGCAGTTTATCTCTAGCGGGAAGTTCCTACGAGCAGTACTTC.

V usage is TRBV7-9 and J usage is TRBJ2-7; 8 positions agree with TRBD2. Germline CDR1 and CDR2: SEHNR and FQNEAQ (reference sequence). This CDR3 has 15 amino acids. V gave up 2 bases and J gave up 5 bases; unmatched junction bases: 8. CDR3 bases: TGTGCCAGCAGCTTACCAGCGGGGGCCGGGAACGAGCAGTACTTC. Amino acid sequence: CASSLPAGAGNEQYF.

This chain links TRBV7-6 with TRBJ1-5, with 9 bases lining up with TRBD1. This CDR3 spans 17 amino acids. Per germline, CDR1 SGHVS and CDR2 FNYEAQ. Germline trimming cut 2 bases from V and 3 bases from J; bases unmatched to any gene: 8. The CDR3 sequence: CASSLNSGTGNNQPQHF. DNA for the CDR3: TGTGCCAGCAGCTTAAACTCGGGGACAGGGAACAATCAGCCCCAGCATTTT.

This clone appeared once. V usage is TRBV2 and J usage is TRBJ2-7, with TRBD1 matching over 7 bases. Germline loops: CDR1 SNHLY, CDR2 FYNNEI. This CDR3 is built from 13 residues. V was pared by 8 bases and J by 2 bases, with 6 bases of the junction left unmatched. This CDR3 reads CASGDSPTYEQYF. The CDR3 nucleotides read TGTGCCAGCGGGGACAGCCCTACCTACGAGCAGTACTTC.

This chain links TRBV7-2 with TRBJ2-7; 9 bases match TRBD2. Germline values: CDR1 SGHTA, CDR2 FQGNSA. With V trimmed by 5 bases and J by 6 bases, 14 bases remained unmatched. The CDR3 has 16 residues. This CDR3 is CASSPGGVAGVSEQYF. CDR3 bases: TGTGCCAGCAGCCCAGGGGGGGTAGCGGGAGTATCCGAGCAGTACTTC.